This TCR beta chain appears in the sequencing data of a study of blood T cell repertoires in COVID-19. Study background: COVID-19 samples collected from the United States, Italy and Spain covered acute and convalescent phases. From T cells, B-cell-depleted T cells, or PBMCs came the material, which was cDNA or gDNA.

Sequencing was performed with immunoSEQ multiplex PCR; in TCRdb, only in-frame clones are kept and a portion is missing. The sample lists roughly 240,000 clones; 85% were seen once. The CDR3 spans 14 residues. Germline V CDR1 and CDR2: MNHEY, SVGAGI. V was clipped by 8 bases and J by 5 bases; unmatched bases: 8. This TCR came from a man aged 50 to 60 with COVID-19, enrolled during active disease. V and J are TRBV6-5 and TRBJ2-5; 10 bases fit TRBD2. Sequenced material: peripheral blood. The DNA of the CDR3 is TGTGCCAGCCGGAGCGGGGGGGCCGGGGAGACCCAGTACTTC. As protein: CASRSGGAGETQYF.